The rows below give T cell receptor beta chains drawn from one sample of a study of T cells in Graves' hyperthyroidism and ophthalmopathy. TCRdb passed the multiplex PCR reads through MiXCR, listing each CDR3 protein once. The data contain roughly 520,000 distinct CDR3 sequences, about 24% of them singletons. What was sequenced was blood. These receptors came from a woman younger than 45 with Graves' ophthalmopathy. The conserved cysteine and the conserved F or W are not part of the CDR3 here.

TRBV6-5	12	ASNQREVNGELF
TRBV7-2	16	ASSFGTVAGRWAYEQY
TRBV5-1	13	ASSLEFSHQETQY
TRBV6-5	12	ASSYGGREYGYT
TRBV5-1	13	ASSRITGAGGTQY
TRBV6-4	13	ASSEAGSYGSPLH
TRBV29-1	15	SLKSPTGRSSGNTIY
TRBV24-1	13	ATSAIGTGDYGYT
TRBV7-2	11	ASSSTGGHEQY
TRBV7-8	13	ASSLDHGSGETQY
TRBV6-1	10	ASISGGYEQY
TRBV6-2/TRBV6-3	10	ASKGRGYEQY
TRBV7-9	12	ASSLPDRGDGYT
TRBV7-2	10	ASSRYLYGYT
TRBV29-1	11	SVAATINQPQH
TRBV11-2	14	ASSLYLSGGAREQY
TRBV18	15	ASSPSPVQSSNTEAF
TRBV5-4	15	ASSLWSAAGGRNTQY
TRBV2	14	ASSGRGISGANVLT
TRBV6-1	13	ASGPRGGVTGELF
TRBV7-2	14	ASSMSGGAGTGELF
TRBV28	12	ASTRPGQTYEQY
TRBV6-1	13	ASSPSRQGGQPQH
TRBV5-1	14	ASSLGQGASIGELF
TRBV7-3	15	ASSLRPVSGSAGELF
TRBV4-1	13	ASSQARGQAYGYT
TRBV7-9	13	ASSPSRAANYGYT
TRBV24-1	11	ATSATGNTEAF
TRBV5-5	12	ASSNSAGYYEQY
TRBV27	12	ASSLSGEGVIKY
TRBV5-1	13	ASSSGLVGPGELF
TRBV2	12	ASFRDRGDGGYT
TRBV5-1	12	ASSLSPTNTEAF
TRBV20-1	11	SVTQGADTEAF
TRBV11-2	13	ASSLEAEFNSPLH
TRBV20-1	10	SAGGPPYEQY
TRBV19	13	ASSIAGIGNYGYT
TRBV12-3/TRBV12-4	10	ASTRSANTIY
TRBV20-1	11	SGPRAFQETQY
TRBV5-1	10	ASSIGGDEQY
TRBV11-2	14	ASSAQGRQGNQPQH
TRBV19	13	ASSFAGGHGYEQY
TRBV7-3	13	ASSRQGTNTGELF
TRBV7-9	13	ASSLAGGSTYEQY
TRBV19	12	ASSNLDRHTEAF
TRBV6-1	12	ASISGRSGIGYT
TRBV6-1	12	ATPRGVLNTEAF
TRBV6-2/TRBV6-3	12	ASSYTYNTGELF
TRBV12-3/TRBV12-4	11	ASRAPGTYEQY
TRBV28	13	ASRPPRDRSYEQY
TRBV28	12	ASSPWGTGGTQY
TRBV12-5	12	ASGLTRSNQPQH
TRBV12-5	12	ASARQGIATEAF